This T cell receptor (beta chain) was retrieved from a study of cytotoxic CD8 clonotypes in ibrutinib-treated CLL (dated by TCRdb to about 2021). Broadly, across the study: The cohort was composed of more than ten relapsed/refractory and roughly 14 treatment-naive patients; IGHV unmutated status was identified in under 18 patients. Patients were still on ibrutinib when every remission and progressive disease sample was collected. Of the roughly 79 people in the trial, some 28 had longitudinal samples available. Samples at response were collected after a median of 12 months of treatment, with a range of roughly 6 to 40 months. Cryopreserved peripheral blood mononuclear cells were collected at three points: before therapy, at response, and at either sustained remission or disease progression. On average, each sample had about 250,000 productive templates and roughly 95,000 productive rearrangements. Responses were partial in some 24 patients and complete in 2; after median approximately 67 months follow-up, roughly 14 stayed in remission and about twelve progressed. The study at large found these results: Public clonotypes were rare and either shrank or stayed stable during treatment, and the rise in clonality at ibrutinib response reflected expansion of private clonotypes. At baseline, clonality was higher than in age-matched healthy donors and showed a strong correlation with circulating CD8+ T-cell counts. Clonality increased at ibrutinib response, stayed stable in sustained remission, and fell back toward baseline at progression. Lymph node repertoires were not examined, and the timing of sampling was not matched between patients in sustained remission and those whose disease progressed.

In the paper's terms, the time point label means: about 11 months on ibrutinib. Approximately 2 micrograms of genomic DNA were extracted from cryopreserved PBMCs for TCR beta library preparation. Longitudinal blood samples from CLL patients on ibrutinib monotherapy underwent high-throughput TCR beta sequencing. Patients were enrolled in a phase 2 open-label single-center ibrutinib monotherapy trial. The CDR3 contains 14 residues, cysteine and phenylalanine counted. Left in the record is the CDR3 DNA by itself, 42 bases read in frame from the first base. V is cut by 1 base and J by 5 bases, and the space between the germline ends is 9 bases. The germline V gene (reference sequence) yields LNHNV for CDR1 and YYDKDF for CDR2. Comments on this clone: Its antigen remains unidentified. One base away there is no much larger clone; base qualities are not given.

On a MiSeq, deep resolution sequencing aimed for a depth between 1 in 1 million and 1 in 200,000 T cells, with each clonotype covered 10x on average. The immunoSEQ hsTCRB Kit was used to generate TCR beta libraries. The paper's data handling went like this. Data were analyzed with ImmunoSEQ Data Assistant and ImmunoSEQ Analyzer, with V, D and J genes assigned per IMGT definitions. Clonality, which ranges from 0 to 1, was calculated by subtracting the normalized Shannon entropy of productive rearrangement frequencies from one. Public clonotype analysis was restricted to overrepresented clonotypes comprising at least 0.05% of each patient's repertoire. Thirteen age-matched healthy donor repertoires from immuneACCESS were used as controls for clonality. As stored in TCRdb, this immuneACCESS dataset retains in-frame rearrangements with V and J assigned. A fraction of the clones does not appear; measured against another copy, unresolved V genes explain less than half of the discrepancy, and the remainder lacks a known reason. V, J and clone size were drawn from that table, and D and trimming were deduced from the DNA. Within this sample are about 200,000 clones, with just under 80% of them counted one time only. The ten largest make up approximately 10% of the sample.

This TCR was sampled from a human donor with chronic lymphocytic leukemia. The source was PBMCs, collected after 12 months of ibrutinib treatment. The chain is made from TRBV15 and TRBJ1-5; the D gene is perhaps TRBD1, from 5 matching bases. The sequenced DNA: TGTGCCACCAGCAGAGGCAGGGTTTATCAGCCCCAGCATTTT. It translates as CATSRGRVYQPQHF.